These T cell receptor beta chains were read from a single sample in a study of regulatory T cells in long-lasting Graves disease. TCRdb re-analysed the multiplex PCR reads in MiXCR, keeping a single row per CDR3 protein. The data show 500,000 or so distinct CDR3 sequences, roughly 15% seen once. These data were also filed under a second study, of T cells in Graves' hyperthyroidism and ophthalmopathy.

Sequencing was performed on peripheral blood mononuclear cells (PBMCs), taken at new diagnosis, from a patient treated with antithyroid drugs. These receptor sequences come from a woman aged 35 to 59 with Graves disease. The conserved cysteine and the conserved F or W are not part of the CDR3 here.

V	J	CDR3
TRBV20-1	TRBJ1-1	SARKAGARHTEAF
TRBV27	TRBJ2-7	ASGREAGGLDEQY
TRBV7-9	TRBJ2-2	ASKDTEYGELF
TRBV7-2	TRBJ2-3	ASGGRGQIGTDTQY
TRBV12-3/TRBV12-4	TRBJ2-6	ASSEGAGGANVLT
TRBV30	TRBJ2-1	AWSERGGSYNEQF
TRBV5-1	TRBJ2-1	ASSLRLRHNGQF
TRBV12-5	TRBJ1-2	ASGGTGNYGYT
TRBV3-1	TRBJ2-1	ASSQARGGAAEQF
TRBV5-1	TRBJ2-7	ASKLVAGDLAYEQY
TRBV24-1	TRBJ1-5	APRVYPYSNQPQH
TRBV2	TRBJ1-2	ASTDQLVSPSRDGYT
TRBV12-3/TRBV12-4	TRBJ1-6	ASSLALSAGGMDSPLH
TRBV19	TRBJ1-1	ASSRDRGGEAF
TRBV7-6	TRBJ2-6	ASSLEQGVRPAGANVLT
TRBV28	TRBJ2-3	ASSLLGPDTQY
TRBV24-1	TRBJ1-5	ATSVQGNQPQH
TRBV19	TRBJ2-7	ASAGVSYEQY
TRBV5-1	TRBJ2-3	ASTPGGLEDTQY
TRBV5-8	TRBJ1-1	ASSSDGTGLNTEAF
TRBV2	TRBJ2-7	ASSEGSYEQY
TRBV28	TRBJ1-2	ASSLLTFRDSLNYGYT
TRBV20-1	TRBJ1-1	SASRAGMNTEAF
TRBV7-3	TRBJ2-1	ASSATSGGSSYNEQF
TRBV29-1	TRBJ2-2	SATGGGGNTGELF
TRBV7-8	TRBJ2-2	ASSLTSGGIGELF
TRBV27	TRBJ2-5	ASSSHRDSQETQY
TRBV28	TRBJ1-4	ASSAQGTTNEKLF
TRBV2	TRBJ2-7	ASRQGEGYEQY
TRBV5-4	TRBJ2-1	ASSLAGGALYNEQF
TRBV7-2	TRBJ1-5	ASSQRGEQPQH
TRBV7-9	TRBJ1-6	AGSLGADSPLH
TRBV7-9	TRBJ1-6	ASSLEPGRRFRNNNSPLH
TRBV6-1	TRBJ1-2	ASKLAGVYGYT
TRBV19	TRBJ1-3	ASWRGGRTTGNTIY
TRBV7-8	TRBJ2-7	ASSLETGANYEQY
TRBV12-3/TRBV12-4	TRBJ2-3	ASSRGGGADTQY
TRBV19	TRBJ2-6	ASTFSTGGTGANVLT
TRBV28	TRBJ1-2	ASRSVRQGGIGYT